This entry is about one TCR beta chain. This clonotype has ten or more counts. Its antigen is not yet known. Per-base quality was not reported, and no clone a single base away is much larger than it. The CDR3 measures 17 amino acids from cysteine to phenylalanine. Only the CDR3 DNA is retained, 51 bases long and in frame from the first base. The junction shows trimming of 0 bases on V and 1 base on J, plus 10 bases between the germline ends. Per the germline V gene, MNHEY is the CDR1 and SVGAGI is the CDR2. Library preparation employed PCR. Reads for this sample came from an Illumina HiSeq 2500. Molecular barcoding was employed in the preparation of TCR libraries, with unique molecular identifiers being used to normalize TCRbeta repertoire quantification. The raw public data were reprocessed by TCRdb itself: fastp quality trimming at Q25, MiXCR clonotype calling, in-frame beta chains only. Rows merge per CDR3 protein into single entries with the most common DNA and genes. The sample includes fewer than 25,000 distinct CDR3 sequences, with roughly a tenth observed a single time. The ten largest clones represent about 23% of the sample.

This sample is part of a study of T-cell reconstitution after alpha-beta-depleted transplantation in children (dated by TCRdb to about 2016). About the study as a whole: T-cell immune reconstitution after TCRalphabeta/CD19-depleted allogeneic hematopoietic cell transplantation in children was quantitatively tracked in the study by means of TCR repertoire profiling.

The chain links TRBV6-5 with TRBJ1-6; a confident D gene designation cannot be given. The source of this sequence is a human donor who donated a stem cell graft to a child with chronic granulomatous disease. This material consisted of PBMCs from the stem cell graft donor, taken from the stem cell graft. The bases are TGTGCCAGCAGTTACTCGACGCAGCCTTCCTATAATTCACCCCTCCACTTT. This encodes CASSYSTQPSYNSPLHF.